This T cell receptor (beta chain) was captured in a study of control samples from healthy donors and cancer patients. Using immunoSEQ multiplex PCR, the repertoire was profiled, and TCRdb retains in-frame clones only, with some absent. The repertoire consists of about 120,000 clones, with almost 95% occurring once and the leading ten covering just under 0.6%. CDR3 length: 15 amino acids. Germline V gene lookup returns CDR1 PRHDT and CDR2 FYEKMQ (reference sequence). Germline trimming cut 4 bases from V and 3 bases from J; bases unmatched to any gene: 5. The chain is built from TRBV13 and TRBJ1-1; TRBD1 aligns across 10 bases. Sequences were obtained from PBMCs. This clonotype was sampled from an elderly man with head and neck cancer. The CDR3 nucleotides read TGTGCCAGCAGCTGGACAGGGGGTAGGGACACTGAAGCTTTCTTT. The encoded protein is CASSWTGGRDTEAFF.